The 16 T cell receptor beta chains in this list originate from one sample, sequenced in a study of blood T cell repertoires in COVID-19. The table came from immunoSEQ multiplex PCR; TCRdb's copy has only in-frame clones and leaves some out. The sample has hundreds of thousands of clones; more than 70% are singletons. The specimen was peripheral blood. The receptors come from a woman in her thirties with COVID-19, enrolled during active disease.

The chain is built from TRBV6-2 or TRBV6-3 and TRBJ2-2; 15 nucleotides match TRBD2. V lost 6 bases, J lost 5 bases, and 10 bases stayed unmatched. The CDR3 has 18 residues. Per the germline V gene, CDR1 is MNHEY and CDR2 is SVGEGT. The CDR3 DNA reads as TGTGCCAGCAGCCCACAGGGACTAGCGGGAGGCAAAACCGGGGAGCTGTTTTTT. This codes for CASSPQGLAGGKTGELFF.

The rearrangement joins TRBV4-2 to TRBJ1-3, with D unclear. Trimming took 2 bases from V and 0 from J, leaving 14 bases between them. The germline V gene encodes CDR1 LGHNA and CDR2 YNFKEQ. The CDR3 is 17 amino acids. The CDR3 is CASSQSIYGDSGNTIYF. CDR3 in DNA: TGTGCCAGCAGCCAATCTATCTACGGGGACTCTGGAAACACCATATATTTT.

The chain combines TRBV11-2 with TRBJ2-1; 9 positions match TRBD2. In germline, CDR1 is SGHAT, CDR2 FQNNGV. The CDR3 is 16 residues long. J lost 8 bases, V lost 0 bases, and 8 bases had no gene match. In DNA form, the CDR3 reads TGTGCCAGCAGCTTAGAACGTAGCGGGAGTTGGTATGAGCAGTTCTTC. Amino acid sequence: CASSLERSGSWYEQFF.

The chain couples TRBV27 to TRBJ2-5; possible D gene TRBD1, 6 bases. V was trimmed by 2 bases and J by 0 bases, leaving 16 bases between them. The CDR3 consists of 17 residues. The germline V gene has CDR1 MNHEY and CDR2 SMNVEV (reference sequence). The CDR3 bases are TGTGCCAGCAGTTTAGAAGGACAGACAAAGTACCAAGAGACCCAGTACTTC. This sequence encodes CASSLEGQTKYQETQYF.

The chain joins TRBV10-3 to TRBJ1-5; TRBD1 matches 8 bases. Germline V gene sequence: CDR1 ENHRY, CDR2 SYGVKD. J was trimmed by 2 bases and V by 8 bases; bases with no gene match: 5. This CDR3 is built from 14 residues. The CDR3 coding sequence is TGTGCCATCCGCCAACAGGGGGGCAATCAGCCCCAGCATTTT. Translated, it gives CAIRQQGGNQPQHF.

V and J are TRBV9 and TRBJ1-2; TRBD1 aligns across 11 bases. Germline V gene lookup returns CDR1 SGDLS and CDR2 YYNGEE. The CDR3 has 19 residues. The ends lost 0 bases at V and 0 bases at J; junction bases unmatched: 10. CDR3 DNA sequence: TGTGCCAGCAGCGTAGCTTTGGACAGGGGGCGCTTTACTAACTATGGCTACACCTTC. This encodes CASSVALDRGRFTNYGYTF.

As to this clone: One end of the junction varies from germline; a read error may be responsible. The identical CDR3 is also encoded by other nucleotide sequences in the sample. The V call is TRBV11-3, the J call TRBJ1-1, with 10 bases identical to TRBD1. Looked up from germline, CDR1 is SGHNT and CDR2 is YENEEA. The CDR3 covers 13 residues. CDR3 DNA: TGTGCTAGCAGCGGACAGGGGGACACTGAAGCTTTCTTT. It specifies CASSGQGDTEAFF.

This clone was seen once. V and J are TRBV12-3 or TRBV12-4 and TRBJ1-2; D is unclear. CDR3 length equals 13 residues. Trimming removed 2 bases at V and 3 bases at J, with 7 bases between. CDR3 residues: CASSLSEDYGYTF. As DNA, the CDR3 is TGTGCCAGCAGTTTAAGTGAGGACTATGGCTACACCTTC.

This clone appeared a few times. V gene TRBV4-1 combines with J gene TRBJ2-5, with TRBD1 matching over 7 bases. Germline CDR1 MGHRA, CDR2 YSYEKL. The CDR3 is 14 residues long. V lost 5 bases and J lost 3; bases outside the gene matches: 6. As DNA, the CDR3 is TGCGCCAGCAGCTCCTCGGGACAGAAAGAGACCCAGTACTTC. Amino acids: CASSSSGQKETQYF.

V usage is TRBV28 and J usage is TRBJ2-7; 9 nucleotides line up with TRBD2. Trimming cost V 2 bases and J 2 bases; bases outside gene matches: 7. The CDR3 totals 16 residues. Germline CDR1 reads MDHEN; CDR2 reads SYDVKM. CDR3 sequence (DNA): TGTGCCAGCAGTTTAGGATCGGCTAGCGGGACCTACGAGCAGTACTTC. Translated: CASSLGSASGTYEQYF. The variable domain in full, with the rest retrieved from reference TRBV28 and TRBJ2-7, is DVKVTQSSRYLVKRTGEKVFLECVQDMDHENMFWYRQDPGLGLRLIYFSYDVKMKEKGDIPEGYSVSREKKERFSLILESASTNQTSMYLCASSLGSASGTYEQYFGPGTRLTVT.

This chain uses TRBV11-3 with TRBJ2-5; tentatively, D is TRBD1 (5 bases). The length of the CDR3 is 13 residues. Trimming took 5 bases from V and 1 from J, leaving 8 bases between them. Germline V gene lookup returns CDR1 SGHNT and CDR2 YENEEA. Here the CDR3 DNA reads TGTGCCAGCAGCCAAGACAGCCAAGAGACCCAGTACTTC. Translation: CASSQDSQETQYF.

The chain uses TRBV7-9 and TRBJ1-2; a possible D gene is TRBD1 (6 bases). Germline V gene lookup returns CDR1 SEHNR and CDR2 FQNEAQ (reference sequence). This CDR3 comprises 12 residues. V lost 5 bases, J lost 3 bases, and 7 bases lay in between. CDR3 amino acids: CASSNRDYGYTF. The CDR3 region has the DNA TGTGCCAGCAGCAACAGGGACTATGGCTACACCTTC.

This clone has more than one count but fewer than ten. V gene TRBV2 combines with J gene TRBJ2-1, with unresolved D. Germline V lookup: CDR1 SNHLY, CDR2 FYNNEI. The CDR3 consists of 11 residues. V was clipped by 4 bases and J by 7 bases, with 5 bases between them. The CDR3 DNA reads TGTGCCAGCAGTGTCCTAAATGAGCAGTTCTTC. Its protein is CASSVLNEQFF.

This clone came up once. The V call is TRBV6-5, the J call TRBJ2-7, with D perhaps matching TRBD2 (6 bases). This CDR3 comprises 12 residues. Germline V gives CDR1 MNHEY, CDR2 SVGAGI. The CDR3 loop reads CTLGGEGNEQYF. The CDR3 nucleotides read TGTACCTTAGGAGGGGAAGGCAACGAGCAGTACTTC.

The chain carries TRBV28 and TRBJ2-5, with 9 bases aligning to TRBD2. Germline V CDR1 and CDR2: MDHEN, SYDVKM. CDR3 length: 12 residues. V lost 5 bases, J lost 6 bases, and 1 base stayed unmatched. Here the CDR3 reads CASSAGGKTQYF. DNA of the CDR3: TGTGCCAGCAGTGCGGGGGGGAAGACCCAGTACTTC.

V gene TRBV4-3 combines with J gene TRBJ2-7; D is unresolved. Per the germline V gene, CDR1 is LGHNA and CDR2 is YSLEER. This CDR3 region has 20 residues. V dropped 0 bases and J dropped 3 bases, with 27 bases sitting between them. The CDR3 sequence: CASSQEVPPGERWLNYEQYV. The DNA of the CDR3 is TGCGCCAGCAGCCAAGAGGTTCCACCAGGCGAAAGATGGTTAAACTACGAGCAGTACGTC.